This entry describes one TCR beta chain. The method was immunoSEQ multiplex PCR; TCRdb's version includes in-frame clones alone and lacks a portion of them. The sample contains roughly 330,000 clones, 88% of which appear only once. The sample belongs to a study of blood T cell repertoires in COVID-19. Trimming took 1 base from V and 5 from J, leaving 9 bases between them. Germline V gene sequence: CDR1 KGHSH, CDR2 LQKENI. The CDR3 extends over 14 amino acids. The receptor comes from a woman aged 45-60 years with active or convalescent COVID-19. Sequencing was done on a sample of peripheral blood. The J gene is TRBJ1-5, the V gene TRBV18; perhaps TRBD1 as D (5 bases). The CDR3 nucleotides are TGTGCCAGCTCACCACAGGACAATTATCAGCCCCAGCATTTT. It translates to CASSPQDNYQPQHF.